The 22 T cell receptor beta chains given below trace back to one sample, sequenced in a study of T cells in Graves' hyperthyroidism and ophthalmopathy. Amplification yielded TCR beta CDR3 regions, with RNA transcripts as the source. Using the HTBI primer set, a first-round RT-PCR was run on the TCR CDR3. TCRdb reprocessed the multiplex PCR reads with MiXCR, giving one entry per CDR3 protein. The sample includes under 300,000 distinct CDR3 sequences, roughly 20% of them seen just once. Sequencing was done on a sample of blood. These receptor sequences come from a man younger than 40 with Graves' ophthalmopathy.

Many counts were recorded for this clonotype. The chain links TRBV18 to TRBJ2-5, with D perhaps TRBD2 (5 bases). Germline lookup yields CDR1 KGHSH and CDR2 LQKENI. This CDR3 contains 14 residues. V was cut by 3 bases and J by 4 bases, with 12 bases left in between. CDR3 coding DNA: TGTGCCAGCTCACCGAGGGCGGCGGGAGAGACCCAGTACTTC. This sequence encodes CASSPRAAGETQYF.

V gene TRBV6-1 combines with J gene TRBJ1-6; TRBD1 is a possible D gene (5 bases). This CDR3 is 15 amino acids long. The V gene lost 6 bases and the J gene lost 6 bases, with 15 bases spanning the gap. The germline gives CDR1 MNHNS, CDR2 SASEGT. The CDR3 region has the DNA TGTGCCAGCAGCCCCCGAGGGGTCCGTAATTCACCCCTCCACTTT. It yields the protein CASSPRGVRNSPLHF.

With respect to this clonotype: At one end the junction does not follow the germline gene, possibly because of a read error. V is TRBV29-1 and J is TRBJ2-3; no reliable D call. In germline, CDR1 is SQVTM, CDR2 ANQGSEA. CDR3 size: 13 residues. The CDR3 nucleotides are TGCGGCGTTGTGGGCGATAGCACAGATACGCAGTATTTT. It is translated as CGVVGDSTDTQYF.

This clonotype was recorded many times. The chain uses TRBV28 and TRBJ2-7; 10 bases line up with TRBD2. Germline V gene data show CDR1 as MDHEN and CDR2 as SYDVKM. The V gene end was trimmed by 5 bases and the J gene end by 2 bases; junction bases not matched to a gene: 6. The CDR3 is 15 residues long. CDR3 loop: CASSPGLASTYEQYF. The CDR3 DNA is TGTGCCAGCAGTCCGGGACTAGCGTCAACCTACGAGCAGTACTTC.

This clonotype occurred many times. The chain combines TRBV11-2 with TRBJ2-2; 7 bases fit TRBD2. Trimming took 5 bases from V and 4 from J; bases not matched to a gene: 7. CDR3 length: 15 residues. Germline CDR1 and CDR2: SGHAT and FQNNGV. DNA of the CDR3: TGTGCCAGCAGCGAAGCGGGACTCCCCACCGGGGAGCTGTTTTTT. Translated, it gives CASSEAGLPTGELFF.

J is TRBJ2-3 and V is TRBV7-9, with D perhaps TRBD2 (5 bases). This CDR3 is 15 amino acids long. Per the germline V gene, CDR1 is SEHNR and CDR2 is FQNEAQ (reference sequence). The V gene lost 2 bases and the J gene lost 6 bases, with 15 bases spanning the gap. The CDR3 reads CASSLRLPGFDTQYF. The CDR3 coding sequence is TGTGCCAGCAGCTTACGCCTGCCGGGGTTTGATACGCAGTATTTT.

The V gene is TRBV19, the J gene TRBJ1-2, with 8 bases aligning to TRBD1. The V and J ends lost 5 bases and 5 bases, in that order; junction bases with no gene match: 4. This CDR3 spans 13 amino acids. The V gene's germline CDR1 is LNHDA and CDR2 SQIVND (reference sequence). The CDR3 is CASSHGQGYGYTF. In DNA form, the CDR3 reads TGTGCCAGTAGTCACGGACAGGGATATGGCTACACCTTC.

The gene calls are TRBV9 and TRBJ2-1; D is tentatively TRBD1 or TRBD2 (5 bases each). The germline V gene has CDR1 SGDLS and CDR2 YYNGEE. With 3 bases removed from V and 1 base from J, the gap between germline ends came to 8 bases. The CDR3 runs to 14 residues. The CDR3 loop reads CASSAGTSYNEQFF. CDR3 nucleotides: TGTGCCAGCAGCGCGGGGACGTCCTACAATGAGCAGTTCTTC.

The table lists this clonotype with many counts. The J gene is TRBJ2-5, the V gene TRBV11-2; D is perhaps TRBD1 (6 bases). Germline V gene data show CDR1 as SGHAT and CDR2 as FQNNGV. CDR3 size: 15 residues. With 9 bases removed from V and 5 bases from J, the gap between germline ends came to 22 bases. The CDR3 reads CASLLTGWREETQYF. In nucleotides, the CDR3 is TGTGCCAGTCTACTGACAGGATGGCGCGAGGAGACCCAGTACTTC.

Note on this clonotype: A much bigger clone sits one base away, suggesting this may be a read error. The V call is TRBV20-1, the J call TRBJ2-7; perhaps TRBD2 as D (5 bases). The J call is uncertain, as TRBJ2-1 better fits the DNA end. The V gene's germline CDR1 is DFQATT and CDR2 SNEGSKA (reference sequence). This CDR3 has 15 residues. The CDR3 loop reads CSARGEYGRPYEQFF. The CDR3 nucleotides are TGCAGTGCTAGAGGGGAGTACGGACGGCCCTACGAGCAGTTCTTC.

The V call is TRBV7-6, the J call TRBJ1-2; TRBD1 might be the D (5 bases). The CDR3 is made up of 15 amino acids. Trimming left V 1 base short and J 8 bases short, with 17 bases between. Germline values: CDR1 SGHVS, CDR2 FNYEAQ. The CDR3 DNA sequence: TGTGCCAGCAGCTTAGTCCCATCAGGGACGGGAGGCTACACCTTC. As protein: CASSLVPSGTGGYTF.

V and J are TRBV20-1 and TRBJ2-3; tentative D call: TRBD2 (6 bases). Germline CDR1 is DFQATT and CDR2 is SNEGSKA (reference sequence). V gave up 5 bases and J gave up 3 bases, with 18 bases separating them. This CDR3 comprises 15 residues. CDR3 protein: CSAQPPRSGTDTQYF. CDR3 nucleotide sequence: TGCAGTGCTCAACCCCCTAGGAGCGGGACAGATACGCAGTATTTT.

This clonotype was seen just once. This chain joins TRBV7-9 and TRBJ1-1; unclear D gene. Trimming cost V 3 bases and J 6 bases, with 5 bases left between them. In germline, CDR1 is SEHNR, CDR2 FQNEAQ (reference sequence). The CDR3 has 11 residues. The chain's CDR3 is CASSFKSEAFF. The CDR3 coding sequence is TGTGCCAGCAGCTTTAAATCTGAAGCTTTCTTT.

The CDR3 protein is CSVYSGSTDTQYF. CDR3 in DNA: TGCAGCGTTTATAGCGGTAGCACAGATACGCAGTATTTT. The V call is TRBV29-1, the J call TRBJ2-3; possible D gene TRBD2, 6 bases. V gave up 5 bases and J gave up 0 bases, with 9 bases separating them. Germline-derived CDR1 and CDR2 are SQVTM and ANQGSEA. CDR3 size: 13 residues.

This chain links TRBV4-2 with TRBJ1-3; D is uncertain. The V gene lost 1 base and the J gene lost 0 bases, with 7 bases spanning the gap. CDR1 is LGHNA, CDR2 YNFKEQ, per germline. CDR3 length: 15 amino acids. The CDR3 DNA is TGTGCCAGCAGCCAAGCCTCGGGCTCTGGAAACACCATATATTTT. This encodes CASSQASGSGNTIYF.

This chain connects TRBV12-3 or TRBV12-4 to TRBJ1-1; possibly TRBD1 for D (5 bases). There are 16 residues in the CDR3. Trimming removed 0 bases at V and 7 bases at J, with 18 bases between. CDR3 coding DNA: TGTGCCAGCAGTTTAGCGGGCGGGGCTGGAAGGCATGAAGCTTTCTTT. Translation gives CASSLAGGAGRHEAFF.

Only a few counts were recorded for this clonotype. This chain links TRBV6-1 with TRBJ1-6; 11 bases are a match to TRBD1. V shed 6 bases, J shed 10 bases, and the junction held 8 bases outside the gene matches. This CDR3 is built from 15 residues. CDR1 is MNHNS and CDR2 is SASEGT in the germline V gene. The CDR3 sequence is CASSLGTGGLSPLHF. For the CDR3, the DNA is TGTGCCAGCAGCCTTGGGACAGGGGGGTTGTCACCCCTCCACTTT.

This clonotype has a count of ten or more. Written as DNA, the CDR3 is TGTGCCAGCAGCTTCCCGGGGACTAGCGGGAGTAATGAGCAGTTCTTC. Translating it yields CASSFPGTSGSNEQFF. The chain couples TRBV11-3 to TRBJ2-1, with TRBD2 identical over 14 bases. Unmatched junction bases numbered 5, after V lost 3 bases and J lost 7 bases. Germline V gene sequence: CDR1 SGHNT, CDR2 YENEEA. This CDR3 has 16 amino acids.

The V and J genes are TRBV29-1 and TRBJ1-3, with a tentative D call TRBD1 (6 bases). Germline loops: CDR1 SQVTM, CDR2 ANQGSEA. CDR3 length: 13 amino acids. Trimming cost V 7 bases and J 0 bases, with 10 bases left between them. Written as DNA, the CDR3 is TGCAGCGCAGTGACAGGCTCTGGAAACACCATATATTTT. Its translation: CSAVTGSGNTIYF.

The chain has TRBV5-5 and TRBJ2-5; D unclear. The CDR3 runs 14 residues. Germline V gene sequence: CDR1 SGHKS, CDR2 YYEKEE (reference sequence). V lost 4 bases and J lost 3, with 13 bases in between. The CDR3 spells CASSLRDGKETQYF. The CDR3, as DNA: TGTGCCAGCAGCCTCCGAGACGGCAAAGAGACCCAGTACTTC.

J is TRBJ1-1 and V is TRBV2; 7 bases line up with TRBD1. This CDR3 has 14 residues. Trimming removed 4 bases from V and 4 bases from J; junction bases left unmatched: 6. Per the germline V gene, CDR1 is SNHLY and CDR2 is FYNNEI. For the CDR3, the DNA is TGTGCCAGCAGTGTCAAACAGGGGCCCACTGAAGCTTTCTTT. It codes for CASSVKQGPTEAFF.

Ten or more counts support this clonotype. The J gene is TRBJ1-6, the V gene TRBV12-3 or TRBV12-4; perhaps TRBD1 as D (6 bases). V shed 6 bases and J shed 9 bases, with 12 bases lying between them. The CDR3 totals 13 residues. The CDR3 sequence is CASRARGLSPLHF. The CDR3 DNA reads TGTGCCAGCAGAGCCAGGGGACTTTCACCCCTCCACTTT.